Reported below is one T cell receptor (beta chain). The antigen is not known. The V gene's germline CDR1 is KGHSH and CDR2 LQKENI. This CDR3 spans 16 amino acids. Trimming took 2 bases from V and 5 from J; bases not matched to a gene: 10. The input for sorted-subset replicate PCRs was around 200 ng DNA, some 28,000 T cell genomes. Clones were read by immunoSEQ multiplex PCR, and TCRdb kept only the in-frame ones, dropping some. Here the sample spans around 1.4 million clones, 98% to 99% being singletons. The data belong to a study of shared clonotypes between healthy human individuals. Study results and limitations: Larger estimated richness was generally recorded for naive subsets relative to memory subsets. Four donors shared about 4.8% of their naive CD4 clonotypes.

All participating donors were Caucasian adults from Nashville, Tennessee. This clonotype was sampled from a man aged 30 to 39 in good health. The chain is built from TRBV18 and TRBJ1-2; 8 bases fit TRBD1. The sample consisted of naive CD4+ T cells sorted from blood. Subset described: CD45RA+ positively selected. The CDR3 DNA sequence: TGTGCCAGCTCACCATTAGCCAGGGGGCCCTCTTATGGCTACACCTTC. It encodes CASSPLARGPSYGYTF.